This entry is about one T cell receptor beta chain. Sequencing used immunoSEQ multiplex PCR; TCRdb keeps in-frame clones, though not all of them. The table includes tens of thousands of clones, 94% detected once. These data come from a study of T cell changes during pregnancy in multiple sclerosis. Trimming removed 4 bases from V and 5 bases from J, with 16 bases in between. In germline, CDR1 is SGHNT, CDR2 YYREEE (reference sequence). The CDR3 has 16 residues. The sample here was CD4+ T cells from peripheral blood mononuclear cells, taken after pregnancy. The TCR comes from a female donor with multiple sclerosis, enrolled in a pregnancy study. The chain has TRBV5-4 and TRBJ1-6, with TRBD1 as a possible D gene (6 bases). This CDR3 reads CASSGRGARDNSPLHF. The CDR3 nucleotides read TGTGCCAGCAGCGGTCGGGGGGCCAGGGATAATTCACCCCTCCACTTT.